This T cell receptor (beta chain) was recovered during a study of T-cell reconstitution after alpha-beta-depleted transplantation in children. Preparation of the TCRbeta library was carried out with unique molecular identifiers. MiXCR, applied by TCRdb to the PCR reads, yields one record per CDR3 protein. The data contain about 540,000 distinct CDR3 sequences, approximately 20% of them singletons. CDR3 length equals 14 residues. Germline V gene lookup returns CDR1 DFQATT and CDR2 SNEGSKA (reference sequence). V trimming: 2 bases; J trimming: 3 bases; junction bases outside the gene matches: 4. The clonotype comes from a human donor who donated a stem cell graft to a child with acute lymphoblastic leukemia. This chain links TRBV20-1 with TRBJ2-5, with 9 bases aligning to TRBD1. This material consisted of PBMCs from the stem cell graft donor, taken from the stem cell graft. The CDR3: CSARRDRGEETQYF. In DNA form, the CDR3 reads TGCAGTGCTAGACGAGACAGGGGGGAAGAGACCCAGTACTTC.